These T cell receptor beta chains were read from a single sample in a study of T cell responses to AZD1222 COVID-19 vaccine. Libraries were prepared by immunoSEQ multiplex PCR; TCRdb keeps only in-frame clonotypes and omits some of them. The table shows approximately 110,000 clones, with roughly 85% occurring only once. Sequences were derived from peripheral blood, sampled 28 days after the second AZD1222 dose. The receptor source for this set is an adult who received the AZD1222 COVID-19 vaccine. CDR3s leave out the opening cysteine and the closing phenylalanine or tryptophan.

>TRBV19|TRBJ1-1
ASSPRQGEHPSAF
>TRBV11-2|TRBJ1-6
ASSPGRVSHSPLH
>TRBV19|TRBJ1-3
ASSIKSTRSSGNTIY
>TRBV20-1|TRBJ2-3
SAGTDTQY
>TRBV6-5|TRBJ1-1
ASSPWKGSGTEAF
>TRBV5-1|TRBJ1-4
ASSLAVSGTGNEKLF
>TRBV5-6|TRBJ2-1
ASRWGLYSYNEQF
>TRBV9|TRBJ2-7
ASSVGLVNTYEQY
>TRBV23-1|TRBJ1-2
ASSPGGADYGYT
>TRBV28|TRBJ2-7
ASSSSGRAGEQY
>TRBV28|TRBJ2-7
ASSSPREQY
>TRBV4-1|TRBJ1-2
ASSQDFSGSANYGYT
>TRBV11-2|TRBJ1-1
ASSLRSGGTEAF
>TRBV5-1|TRBJ2-3
ASSLERGASTDTQY
>TRBV6-5|TRBJ2-7
ASTITAMVSYEQY
>TRBV5-6|TRBJ2-7
ASSSWTSGYEQY
>TRBV9|TRBJ1-5
ASSPTGVYNQPQH
>TRBV5-1|TRBJ1-2
ASSLAQGHNYGYT
>TRBV12-3/TRBV12-4|TRBJ1-1
ASKILMNTEAF
>TRBV18|TRBJ1-3
ASSPLGTGQDLFSGNTIY
>TRBV2|TRBJ1-4
ASSEKAGSTNEKLF
>TRBV4-1|TRBJ1-3
ARRGRGASGNTIY
>TRBV4-2|TRBJ2-3
ASSRLAGGNSDTQY
>TRBV19|TRBJ2-3
ASRTGSTDTQY
>TRBV5-1|TRBJ1-4
ASSLARGGEKLF
>TRBV2|TRBJ2-3
ASSESQVTRDTQY
>TRBV6-5|TRBJ2-5
ASSYSLGQPGTQY
>TRBV3-1/TRBV3-2|TRBJ2-7
ASSQDKTSSRSYEQY
>TRBV28|TRBJ1-2
ASSPQGARYGYT
>TRBV4-2|TRBJ2-3
ASSHVRGRAPLTDTQY
>TRBV19|TRBJ2-1
ASSILARNNEQF
>TRBV5-7|TRBJ1-1
ASSNRHAEAF
>TRBV24-1|TRBJ2-1
ATSASWITYNEQF
>TRBV4-2|TRBJ2-7
ASSQDIPGGFYEQY
>TRBV10-3|TRBJ2-6
ALDRLIKSGANVLT
>TRBV29-1|TRBJ1-2
SADPGQNYGYT
>TRBV7-9|TRBJ1-4
ASSRGATNEKLF
>TRBV14|TRBJ1-2
ASRTGDDYGYT
>TRBV7-8|TRBJ2-2
ASSLRGRTTGELF
>TRBV12-3/TRBV12-4|TRBJ2-7
ASSSTGNEQY
>TRBV23-1|TRBJ2-3
ASRSRTLTGKGSRDTQY
>TRBV7-2|TRBJ2-1
ASSSMRTFNEQF
>TRBV20-1|TRBJ2-5
SGLAHETQY